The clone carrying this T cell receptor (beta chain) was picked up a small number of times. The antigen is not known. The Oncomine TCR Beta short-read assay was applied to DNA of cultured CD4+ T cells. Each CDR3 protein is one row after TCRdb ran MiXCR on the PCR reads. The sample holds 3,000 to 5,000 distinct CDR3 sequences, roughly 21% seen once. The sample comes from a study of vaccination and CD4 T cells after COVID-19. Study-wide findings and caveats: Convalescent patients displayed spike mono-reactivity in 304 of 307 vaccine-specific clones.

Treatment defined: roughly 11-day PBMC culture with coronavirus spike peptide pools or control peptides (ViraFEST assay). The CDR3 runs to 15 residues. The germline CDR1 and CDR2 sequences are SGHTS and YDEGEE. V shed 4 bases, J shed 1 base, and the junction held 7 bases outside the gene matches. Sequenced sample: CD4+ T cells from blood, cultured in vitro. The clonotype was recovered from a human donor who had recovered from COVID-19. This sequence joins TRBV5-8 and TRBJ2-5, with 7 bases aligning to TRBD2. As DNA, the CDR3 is TGTGCCAGCAGCCCATCCCTAGCGGTCCAAGAGACCCAGTACTTC. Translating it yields CASSPSLAVQETQYF.